The 26 T cell receptor beta chains in this list originate from one sample, sequenced in a study of blood T cell repertoires in COVID-19 (TCRdb year 2020). Library construction relied on the immunoSEQ multiplex PCR assay. In its TCRdb copy, this immuneACCESS table keeps in-frame sequences only and misses some clones. Where compared with another copy, unresolved V genes explain less than half of these, and the others have no known cause. The sample table contains approximately 270,000 clones; only one count was recorded for approximately 83% of them. The biggest ten clones account for roughly 4% of the sample. Sequencing used PBMCs or T cells enriched from blood (not recorded which). These receptors all come from a woman aged 25-40 years who had recovered from COVID-19.

The chain couples TRBV6-6 to TRBJ2-7, with D perhaps matching TRBD1 (6 bases). Looked up from germline, CDR1 is MNHNY and CDR2 is SVGAGI (reference sequence). The ends were cut back, 3 bases at V and 4 bases at J, with 16 bases in the middle. The CDR3 has 15 amino acids. CDR3 nucleotides: TGTGCCAGCAGTTATGGACAGTCGAGAGGGTACGAGCAGTACTTC. Translated: CASSYGQSRGYEQYF.

The genes are TRBV6-4 and TRBJ2-5, with 12 bases lining up with TRBD2. The CDR3 has 15 residues. Per germline, CDR1 MRHNA and CDR2 SNTAGT. Unmatched junction bases numbered 0, after V lost 2 bases and J lost 2 bases. In DNA, the CDR3 is TGTGCCAGCAGTGACACTAGCGGGGGGCAAGAGACCCAGTACTTC. This encodes CASSDTSGGQETQYF.

The chain uses TRBV2 and TRBJ2-5; perhaps TRBD2 as D (7 bases). CDR1 and CDR2 (germline): SNHLY, FYNNEI. This CDR3 is built from 14 residues. The ends were cut back, 8 bases at V and 5 bases at J, with 18 bases in the middle. In nucleotides, the CDR3 is TGTGCCAGCCGCGGGGGCCAACCGTCGGAGACCCAGTACTTC. Its protein product is CASRGGQPSETQYF.

The genes are TRBV29-1 and TRBJ2-1, with 10 bases that match TRBD2. The CDR3 consists of 16 residues. CDR1 and CDR2 (germline): SQVTM, ANQGSEA. J lost 3 bases, V lost 4 bases, and 9 bases had no gene match. The CDR3 protein is CSVGLETSGYYNEQFF. The CDR3 DNA reads as TGCAGCGTTGGTCTCGAGACTAGCGGGTACTACAATGAGCAGTTCTTC.

The J gene is TRBJ2-2, the V gene TRBV2, with 7 nucleotides matching TRBD1. This CDR3 is built from 13 residues. After removal of 8 bases from V and 7 bases from J, the junction contained 7 bases not matched to a gene. Germline V lookup: CDR1 SNHLY, CDR2 FYNNEI. This CDR3 is CASLDRAVGELFF. CDR3 bases: TGTGCCAGCCTTGACAGGGCGGTCGGGGAGCTGTTTTTT. The full variable domain, completed using reference TRBV2 and TRBJ2-2, is EPEVTQTPSHQVTQMGQEVILRCVPISNHLYFYWYRQILGQKVEFLVSFYNNEISEKSEIFDDQFSVERPDGSNFTLKIRSTKLEDSAMYFCASLDRAVGELFFGEGSRLTVL.

The chain recombines TRBV7-6 with TRBJ1-1; 7 nucleotides agree with TRBD1. The CDR3 covers 15 residues. Germline V gene sequence: CDR1 SGHVS, CDR2 FNYEAQ. The ends lost 7 bases at V and 4 bases at J; junction bases unmatched: 12. CDR3 DNA: TGTGCCAGCACCAGGGGGAATGAGGGGAGCACTGAAGCTTTCTTT. Protein sequence: CASTRGNEGSTEAFF.

The chain has TRBV5-1 and TRBJ2-3, with D uncertain. Germline CDR1 reads SGHRS; CDR2 reads YFSETQ. V was shortened by 3 bases and J by 4 bases, with 9 bases between the two germline ends. The CDR3 runs to 13 residues. CDR3 amino acids: CASSSLRADTQYF. CDR3 nucleotide sequence: TGCGCCAGCAGCTCCCTCCGGGCAGATACGCAGTATTTT.

This chain's CDR3 is CASAPGGSSYNEQFF. The DNA for the CDR3 is TGTGCCAGCGCGCCCGGGGGAAGCTCCTACAATGAGCAGTTCTTC. The chain joins TRBV9 to TRBJ2-1; possibly TRBD2 for D (6 bases). CDR1 is SGDLS and CDR2 is YYNGEE in the germline V gene. Trimming cost V 7 bases and J 0 bases, with 14 bases left between them. The CDR3 covers 15 residues.

The chain links TRBV5-6 to TRBJ2-1; 13 bases fit TRBD2. The germline gives CDR1 SGHDT, CDR2 YYEEEE. V lost 0 bases and J lost 8; bases outside the gene matches: 2. This CDR3 has 15 amino acids. CDR3 in amino acids: CASSLELAGGDEQFF. The CDR3, as DNA: TGTGCCAGCAGCTTGGAACTAGCGGGAGGGGATGAGCAGTTCTTC.

The gene calls are TRBV6-1 and TRBJ2-7; weak D call: TRBD1 (6 bases). The CDR3 is made up of 13 amino acids. Germline V CDR1 and CDR2: MNHNS, SASEGT. V lost 5 bases, J lost 2 bases, and 10 bases lay in between. CDR3 nucleotides: TGTGCCAGCAGTAACTGGGGGCCCTACGAGCAGTACTTC. It codes for CASSNWGPYEQYF.

V usage is TRBV6-1 and J usage is TRBJ1-6; tentative D call: TRBD1 (6 bases). V shed 1 base and J shed 11 bases, with 12 bases lying between them. In germline, CDR1 is MNHNS, CDR2 SASEGT. CDR3 size: 14 residues. The CDR3 here is CASSEGKGGPPLHF. In nucleotides, the CDR3 is TGTGCCAGCAGTGAAGGTAAAGGGGGACCACCCCTCCACTTT.

The V and J genes are TRBV28 and TRBJ1-5; no reliable D call. CDR3 length: 14 residues. Germline-derived CDR1 and CDR2 are MDHEN and SYDVKM. The V gene lost 8 bases and the J gene lost 1 base, with 12 bases spanning the gap. This CDR3 is CASAPPGSNQPQHF. The CDR3 DNA reads TGTGCCAGCGCCCCCCCCGGGAGCAATCAGCCCCAGCATTTT.

The genes are TRBV15 and TRBJ2-7; 8 bases match TRBD1. Germline lookup yields CDR1 LNHNV and CDR2 YYDKDF (reference sequence). This CDR3 region has 17 residues. Trimming cost V 2 bases and J 4 bases; bases outside gene matches: 13. CDR3: CATSRKNSPGQAYEQYF. As DNA, the CDR3 is TGTGCCACCAGCAGAAAAAATTCTCCGGGACAGGCTTACGAGCAGTACTTC.

The chain carries TRBV4-1 and TRBJ2-5, with 9 bases lining up with TRBD2. The ends lost 0 bases at V and 3 bases at J; junction bases unmatched: 8. This CDR3 contains 17 residues. Looked up from germline, CDR1 is MGHRA and CDR2 is YSYEKL. The CDR3 coding sequence is TGCGCCAGCAGCCAAGATTTTGGGCCTAGCGGGGAAGAGACCCAGTACTTC. Translating gives CASSQDFGPSGEETQYF.

The chain carries TRBV6-5 and TRBJ2-1; 11 bases are shared with TRBD2. V lost 7 bases, J lost 4 bases, and 6 bases stayed unmatched. The CDR3 length is 15 residues. CDR1 and CDR2 from the germline V gene are MNHEY and SVGAGI. CDR3 residues: CASTLLAGGYNEQFF. CDR3 DNA: TGTGCCAGCACCCTTCTAGCGGGAGGATACAATGAGCAGTTCTTC.

This chain joins TRBV19 and TRBJ1-5; no definite D call. Germline V CDR1 and CDR2: LNHDA, SQIVND (reference sequence). The V end was cut by 1 base, the J end by 0 bases, with 10 bases between. CDR3 length: 16 amino acids. The CDR3 DNA reads TGTGCCAGTAGTATAGGCCCAGGAAATAGCAATCAGCCCCAGCATTTT. Translated: CASSIGPGNSNQPQHF.

In DNA form, the CDR3 reads TGTGCCAGCAGCCAAGACCAGGGATACGAGCAGTACTTC. It specifies CASSQDQGYEQYF. The chain couples TRBV3-1 (or the pseudogene TRBV3-2) to TRBJ2-7; perhaps TRBD1 as D (5 bases). CDR3 length: 13 amino acids. CDR1 is LGHDT, CDR2 YNNKEL, per germline (reference sequence). The V gene lost 0 bases and the J gene lost 4 bases, with 7 bases spanning the gap.

The CDR3 DNA is TGTGCCAGCAGTTTCCCTACGGGACAGCAGATCTCCTACGAGCAGTACTTC. This sequence encodes CASSFPTGQQISYEQYF. The chain links TRBV28 to TRBJ2-7; 7 bases match TRBD1. This CDR3 has 17 residues. The germline gives CDR1 MDHEN, CDR2 SYDVKM. V trimming: 3 bases; J trimming: 0 bases; junction bases outside the gene matches: 11.

The CDR3 nucleotides read TGTGCCACCAGTGATGGACAGACCGGCTACACCTTC. It encodes CATSDGQTGYTF. The chain employs TRBV24-1 and TRBJ1-2; tentatively, D is TRBD1 (6 bases). Trimming stripped 3 bases from V and 8 bases from J, with 9 bases between. Germline loops: CDR1 KGHDR, CDR2 SFDVKD. The length of the CDR3 is 12 residues.

The V gene is TRBV6-5, the J gene TRBJ1-1, with D hard to call. V lost 7 bases, J lost 1 base, and 13 bases lay in between. The germline gives CDR1 MNHEY, CDR2 SVGAGI. This CDR3 is 14 amino acids long. Here the CDR3 reads CASTLSPWNTEAFF. DNA of the CDR3: TGTGCCAGCACCCTAAGCCCCTGGAACACTGAAGCTTTCTTT.

This sequence joins TRBV2 and TRBJ1-2, with 10 bases identical to TRBD1. Losses at the gene ends were 6 bases for V and 8 bases for J; bases not matched to a gene: 3. CDR3 length: 12 residues. In germline, CDR1 is SNHLY, CDR2 FYNNEI. CDR3 sequence reads: CASRTGGGGYTF. The CDR3 coding sequence is TGTGCCAGCAGGACAGGGGGCGGGGGCTACACCTTC.

The sample holds a few counts of this clone. The chain has TRBV28 and TRBJ1-5, with D unclear. This CDR3 has 14 residues. V was shortened by 6 bases and J by 0 bases, with 9 bases between the two germline ends. CDR1 is MDHEN, CDR2 SYDVKM, per germline. CDR3 sequence reads: CASSPTYSNQPQHF. The CDR3 nucleotides read TGTGCCAGCAGCCCGACATATAGCAATCAGCCCCAGCATTTT.

V is TRBV10-3 and J is TRBJ2-7, with D possibly TRBD1 on 6 matching bases. The germline V gene encodes CDR1 ENHRY and CDR2 SYGVKD. CDR3 length: 12 amino acids. V lost 9 bases to trimming and J lost 2 bases, with 11 bases between them. CDR3 sequence reads: CAIAGTPYEQYF. The DNA for the CDR3 is TGTGCCATAGCCGGGACACCCTACGAGCAGTACTTC.

This chain joins TRBV4-2 and TRBJ1-4; D uncertain. V was trimmed by 0 bases and J by 8 bases, leaving 16 bases between them. The germline CDR1 and CDR2 sequences are LGHNA and YNFKEQ. The CDR3 is 16 amino acids. The CDR3 protein is CASSQEYLEGGEKLFF. CDR3 sequence (DNA): TGTGCCAGCAGCCAAGAATATTTGGAGGGAGGCGAAAAACTGTTTTTT.

This clone showed up just once. This chain links TRBV13 with TRBJ2-5, with 13 positions matching TRBD2. Per the germline V gene, CDR1 is PRHDT and CDR2 is FYEKMQ (reference sequence). V was clipped by 5 bases and J by 2 bases; unmatched bases: 5. This CDR3 is built from 16 residues. CDR3 loop: CASSPGLAGAQETQYF. The CDR3, as DNA: TGTGCCAGCAGCCCAGGACTAGCGGGGGCGCAAGAGACCCAGTACTTC. Full variable domain (rest looked up from reference TRBV13 and TRBJ2-5): AAGVIQSPRHLIKEKRETATLKCYPIPRHDTVYWYQQGPGQDPQFLISFYEKMQSDKGSIPDRFSAQQFSDYHSELNMSSLELGDSALYFCASSPGLAGAQETQYFGPGTRLLVL.

This rearrangement joins TRBV23-1 to TRBJ2-3; D possibly corresponds to TRBD2 (5 bases). TRBV23-1 belongs to the ORF category, with a function that is uncertain. The length of the CDR3 is 15 residues. The V end lost 9 bases, the J end lost 0 bases, and 16 bases lay between the germline ends. CDR3 in DNA: TGCGCCAGGACGCATGAGGGAATGAGCACAGATACGCAGTATTTT. Translated: CARTHEGMSTDTQYF.